The subject of this entry is one TCR beta chain. The patients had localized lung adenocarcinoma, a non-small cell subtype. Germline V gene sequence: CDR1 MDHEN, CDR2 SYDVKM. The CDR3 runs 15 residues. V was clipped by 2 bases and J by 5 bases; unmatched bases: 8. This sample is drawn from a study of CD4 and CD8 cells across lung adenocarcinoma regions. TCRdb reanalysed the PCR reads using MiXCR and keeps one entry per CDR3 protein. The sample includes about 16,000 distinct CDR3 sequences, more than 45% of them seen just once. This chain links TRBV28 with TRBJ2-5; the match to TRBD1 covers 7 bases. This TCR was recovered from a female donor with lung adenocarcinoma. The CD4 and CD8 labels of this study may be unreliable. Sequenced material: CD8+ T cells from the center of a lung tumor. The CDR3 reads CASSLDVRGTETQYF. The CDR3 nucleotides are TGTGCCAGCAGTTTAGATGTCAGGGGGACGGAGACCCAGTACTTC. The full variable domain, its missing parts supplied by reference TRBV28 and TRBJ2-5, is DVKVTQSSRYLVKRTGEKVFLECVQDMDHENMFWYRQDPGLGLRLIYFSYDVKMKEKGDIPEGYSVSREKKERFSLILESASTNQTSMYLCASSLDVRGTETQYFGPGTRLLVL.